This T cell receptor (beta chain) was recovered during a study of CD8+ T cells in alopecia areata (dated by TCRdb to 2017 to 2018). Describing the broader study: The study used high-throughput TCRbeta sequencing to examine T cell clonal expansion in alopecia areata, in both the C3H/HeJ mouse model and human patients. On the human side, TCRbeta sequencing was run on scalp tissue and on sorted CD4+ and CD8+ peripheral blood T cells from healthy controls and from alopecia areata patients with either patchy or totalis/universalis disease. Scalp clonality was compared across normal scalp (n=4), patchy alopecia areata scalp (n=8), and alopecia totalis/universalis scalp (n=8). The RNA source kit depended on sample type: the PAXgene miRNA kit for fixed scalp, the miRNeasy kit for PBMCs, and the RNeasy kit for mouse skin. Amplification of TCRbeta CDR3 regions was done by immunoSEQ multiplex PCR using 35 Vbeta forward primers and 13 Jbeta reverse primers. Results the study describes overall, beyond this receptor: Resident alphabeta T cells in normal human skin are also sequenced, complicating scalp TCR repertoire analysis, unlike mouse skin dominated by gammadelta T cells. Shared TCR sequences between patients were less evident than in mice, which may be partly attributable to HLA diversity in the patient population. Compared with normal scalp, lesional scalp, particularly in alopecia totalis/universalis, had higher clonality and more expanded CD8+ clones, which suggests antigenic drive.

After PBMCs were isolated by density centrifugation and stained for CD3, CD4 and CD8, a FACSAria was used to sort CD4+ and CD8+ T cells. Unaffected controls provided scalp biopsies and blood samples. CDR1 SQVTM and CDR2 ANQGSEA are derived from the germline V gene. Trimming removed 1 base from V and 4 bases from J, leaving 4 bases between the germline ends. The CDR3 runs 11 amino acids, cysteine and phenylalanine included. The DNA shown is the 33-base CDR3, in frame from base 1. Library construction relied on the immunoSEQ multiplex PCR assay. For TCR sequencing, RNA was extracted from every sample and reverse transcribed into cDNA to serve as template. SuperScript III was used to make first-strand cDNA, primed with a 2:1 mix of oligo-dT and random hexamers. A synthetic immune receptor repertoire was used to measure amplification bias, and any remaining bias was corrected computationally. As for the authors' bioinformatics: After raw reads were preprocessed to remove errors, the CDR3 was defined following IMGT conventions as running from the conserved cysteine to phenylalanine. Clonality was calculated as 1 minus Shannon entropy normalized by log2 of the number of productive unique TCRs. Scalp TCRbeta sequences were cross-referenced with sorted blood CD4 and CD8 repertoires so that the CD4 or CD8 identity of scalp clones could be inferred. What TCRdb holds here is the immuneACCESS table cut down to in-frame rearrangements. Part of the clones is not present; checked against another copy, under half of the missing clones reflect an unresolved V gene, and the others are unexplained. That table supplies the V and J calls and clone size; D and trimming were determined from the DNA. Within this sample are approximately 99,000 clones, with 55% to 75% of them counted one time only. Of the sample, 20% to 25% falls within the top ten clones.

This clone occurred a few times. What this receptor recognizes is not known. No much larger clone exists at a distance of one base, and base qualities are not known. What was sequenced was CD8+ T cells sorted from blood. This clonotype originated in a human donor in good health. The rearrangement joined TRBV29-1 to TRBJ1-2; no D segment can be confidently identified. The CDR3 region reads CSVEVAYGYTF. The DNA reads TGCAGCGTTGAAGTGGCCTATGGCTACACCTTC. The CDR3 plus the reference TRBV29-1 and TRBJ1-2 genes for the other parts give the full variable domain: SAVISQKPSRDICQRGTSLTIQCQVDSQVTMMFWYRQQPGQSLTLIATANQGSEATYESGFVIDKFPISRPNLTFSTLTVSNMSPEDSSIYLCSVEVAYGYTFGSGTRLTVV.